The T cell receptor (beta chain) described here comes from a study of T cell responses to AZD1222 COVID-19 vaccine. Trimming stripped 5 bases from V and 8 bases from J, with 21 bases between. The CDR3 spans 16 residues. CDR1 SGHTA and CDR2 FQGTGA come from the germline V gene. On this clone itself: The antigen remains unidentified.

Data came from immunoSEQ multiplex PCR; TCRdb stores just in-frame clones and leaves some out. The repertoire has under 200,000 clones, around 94% of them found once; the top ten carry over 1%. Study outcomes and limitations: Across spike, vaccine-associated CD4 TCRs were found, dominant at 160-218 and 743-854.

The starting material was peripheral blood, obtained on day 0 of AZD1222 vaccination. This chain joins TRBV7-3 and TRBJ2-2; D unresolved. The clonotype originates from an adult in good health. CDR3 nucleotide sequence: TGTGCCAGCAGCCCCACACCGGTCGAGTACGGTGGGGAGCTGTTTTTT. Translation gives CASSPTPVEYGGELFF. Full variable domain (missing parts from reference TRBV7-3 and TRBJ2-2): GAGVSQTPSNKVTEKGKYVELRCDPISGHTALYWYRQSLGQGPEFLIYFQGTGAADDSGLPNDRFFAVRPEGSVSTLKIQRTERGDSAVYLCASSPTPVEYGGELFFGEGSRLTVL.